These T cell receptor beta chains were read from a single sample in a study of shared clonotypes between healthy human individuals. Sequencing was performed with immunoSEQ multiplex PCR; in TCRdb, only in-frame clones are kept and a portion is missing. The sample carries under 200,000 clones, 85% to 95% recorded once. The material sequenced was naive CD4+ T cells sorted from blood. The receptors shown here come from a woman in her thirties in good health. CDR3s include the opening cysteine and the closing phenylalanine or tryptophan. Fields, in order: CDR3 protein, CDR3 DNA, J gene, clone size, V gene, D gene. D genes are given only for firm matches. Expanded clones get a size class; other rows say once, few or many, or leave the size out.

CDR3 protein: CATSREARYTEAFF; CDR3 DNA: TGTGCCACCAGCAGAGAGGCGCGTTACACTGAAGCTTTCTTT; J gene: TRBJ1-1; clone size: .; V gene: TRBV15; D gene: .
CDR3 protein: CAWSPGTYYEQYF; CDR3 DNA: TGTGCCTGGAGTCCGGGGACTTACTACGAGCAGTACTTC; J gene: TRBJ2-7; clone size: few; V gene: TRBV30; D gene: .
CDR3 protein: CASSSRTASMNTEAFF; CDR3 DNA: TGTGCCAGCAGTTCAAGGACAGCCTCCATGAACACTGAAGCTTTCTTT; J gene: TRBJ1-1; clone size: .; V gene: TRBV27; D gene: .
CDR3 protein: CASSYSGGRDTGELFF; CDR3 DNA: TGTGCCAGCAGTTACTCGGGGGGCAGGGACACCGGGGAGCTGTTTTTT; J gene: TRBJ2-2; clone size: .; V gene: TRBV6-5; D gene: .
CDR3 protein: CASRTLEREVEQYF; CDR3 DNA: TGTGCCAGCAGAACCTTGGAGCGGGAGGTGGAGCAGTACTTC; J gene: TRBJ2-5; clone size: .; V gene: TRBV28; D gene: TRBD2
CDR3 protein: CAISEGPHVEQYF; CDR3 DNA: TGTGCCATCAGTGAGGGACCCCACGTCGAGCAGTACTTC; J gene: TRBJ2-7; clone size: .; V gene: TRBV10-3; D gene: .
CDR3 protein: CAWNLRGSDEQYF; CDR3 DNA: TGTGCCTGGAATCTCCGAGGATCGGACGAGCAGTACTTC; J gene: TRBJ2-7; clone size: .; V gene: TRBV30; D gene: .
CDR3 protein: CASTLAGVLSEQFF; CDR3 DNA: TGTGCCAGCACCCTAGCGGGAGTTTTGAGTGAGCAGTTCTTC; J gene: TRBJ2-1; clone size: once; V gene: TRBV7-2; D gene: TRBD2
CDR3 protein: CAISESSGANVLTF; CDR3 DNA: TGTGCCATCAGTGAAAGCTCTGGGGCCAACGTCCTGACTTTC; J gene: TRBJ2-6; clone size: .; V gene: TRBV10-3; D gene: .
CDR3 protein: CAISELGQGNTEAFF; CDR3 DNA: TGTGCCATCAGTGAGTTAGGTCAGGGCAACACTGAAGCTTTCTTT; J gene: TRBJ1-1; clone size: few; V gene: TRBV10-3; D gene: .
CDR3 protein: CASSKMTDYSYNEQFF; CDR3 DNA: TGTGCCAGTAGTAAGATGACAGACTACTCCTACAATGAGCAGTTCTTC; J gene: TRBJ2-1; clone size: .; V gene: TRBV19; D gene: .
CDR3 protein: CASSPLARTSSYEQYF; CDR3 DNA: TGTGCCAGCTCACCACTAGCGCGGACAAGCTCCTACGAGCAGTACTTC; J gene: TRBJ2-7; clone size: .; V gene: TRBV18; D gene: .
CDR3 protein: CASSRLQAYEQYF; CDR3 DNA: TGTGCCAGCAGCCGACTCCAAGCCTACGAGCAGTACTTC; J gene: TRBJ2-7; clone size: .; V gene: TRBV11-2; D gene: .
CDR3 protein: CASSLVGGTAYEQYF; CDR3 DNA: TGCGCCAGCAGCTTGGTTGGGGGTACGGCCTACGAGCAGTACTTC; J gene: TRBJ2-7; clone size: .; V gene: TRBV5-1; D gene: .
CDR3 protein: CAWSLWASRYSYNEQFF; CDR3 DNA: TGTGCCTGGTCCCTCTGGGCTAGCCGATACTCCTACAATGAGCAGTTCTTC; J gene: TRBJ2-1; clone size: .; V gene: TRBV30; D gene: .
CDR3 protein: CASSITEEKLFF; CDR3 DNA: TGTGCCAGTAGTATAACGGAGGAAAAACTGTTTTTT; J gene: TRBJ1-4; clone size: .; V gene: TRBV19; D gene: .
CDR3 protein: CASSEARNTEAFF; CDR3 DNA: TGTGCCAGCAGTGAAGCCCGGAACACTGAAGCTTTCTTT; J gene: TRBJ1-1; clone size: few; V gene: TRBV2; D gene: .
CDR3 protein: CASSPQGAHQPQHF; CDR3 DNA: TGTGCCAGCAGCCCTCAGGGGGCGCATCAGCCCCAGCATTTT; J gene: TRBJ1-5; clone size: few; V gene: TRBV27; D gene: TRBD1
CDR3 protein: CASSLPGGYGYTF; CDR3 DNA: TGTGCCAGCAGCTTACCAGGGGGCTATGGCTACACCTTC; J gene: TRBJ1-2; clone size: .; V gene: TRBV7-2; D gene: TRBD1
CDR3 protein: CSVDGGSVGVNLNTEAFF; CDR3 DNA: TGCAGCGTTGACGGTGGGTCAGTGGGAGTGAATTTGAACACTGAAGCTTTCTTT; J gene: TRBJ1-1; clone size: .; V gene: TRBV29-1; D gene: .
CDR3 protein: CASSKGGRKTQYF; CDR3 DNA: TGTGCCAGCAGCAAAGGGGGGCGGAAGACCCAGTACTTC; J gene: TRBJ2-5; clone size: .; V gene: TRBV21-1; D gene: .
CDR3 protein: CASSPGGAGVLGEQYF; CDR3 DNA: TGTGCCAGCAGCCCCGGGGGGGCGGGGGTGTTGGGCGAGCAGTACTTC; J gene: TRBJ2-7; clone size: .; V gene: TRBV5-4; D gene: TRBD2
CDR3 protein: CASSLGDRMNTEAFF; CDR3 DNA: TGTGCCAGCAGCCTCGGAGACAGGATGAACACTGAAGCTTTCTTT; J gene: TRBJ1-1; clone size: .; V gene: TRBV28; D gene: .
CDR3 protein: CASSLGPGASYEQYF; CDR3 DNA: TGTGCCAGCTCACTCGGGCCAGGGGCATCCTACGAGCAGTACTTC; J gene: TRBJ2-7; clone size: .; V gene: TRBV18; D gene: .
CDR3 protein: CASSPLSSPSNQPQHF; CDR3 DNA: TGTGCCAGCTCACCACTTAGCAGTCCTTCGAATCAGCCCCAGCATTTT; J gene: TRBJ1-5; clone size: few; V gene: TRBV18; D gene: .
CDR3 protein: CASSRPGPTYEQYF; CDR3 DNA: TGTGCCAGTAGTCGGCCGGGTCCGACCTACGAGCAGTACTTC; J gene: TRBJ2-7; clone size: .; V gene: TRBV19; D gene: .
CDR3 protein: CASSRQNYEQYF; CDR3 DNA: TGTGCCAGCAGTAGACAGAACTACGAGCAGTACTTC; J gene: TRBJ2-7; clone size: .; V gene: TRBV5-5; D gene: .
CDR3 protein: CASSPGWGDYGYTF; CDR3 DNA: TGTGCCAGCAGCCCGGGGTGGGGGGACTATGGCTACACCTTC; J gene: TRBJ1-2; clone size: .; V gene: TRBV28; D gene: .
CDR3 protein: CASSLGLAGETQYF; CDR3 DNA: TGTGCCAGCTCCCTTGGACTAGCGGGAGAGACCCAGTACTTC; J gene: TRBJ2-5; clone size: .; V gene: TRBV18; D gene: TRBD2
CDR3 protein: CATTTASTDTQYF; CDR3 DNA: TGTGCCACGACGACAGCTAGCACAGATACGCAGTATTTT; J gene: TRBJ2-3; clone size: .; V gene: TRBV10-3; D gene: .
CDR3 protein: CASSRRRESYEQYF; CDR3 DNA: TGTGCCAGTAGTCGTCGGCGGGAGTCCTACGAGCAGTACTTC; J gene: TRBJ2-7; clone size: .; V gene: TRBV19; D gene: TRBD2
CDR3 protein: CASNQNYGYTF; CDR3 DNA: TGTGCCAGTAACCAGAACTATGGCTACACCTTC; J gene: TRBJ1-2; clone size: .; V gene: TRBV19; D gene: .